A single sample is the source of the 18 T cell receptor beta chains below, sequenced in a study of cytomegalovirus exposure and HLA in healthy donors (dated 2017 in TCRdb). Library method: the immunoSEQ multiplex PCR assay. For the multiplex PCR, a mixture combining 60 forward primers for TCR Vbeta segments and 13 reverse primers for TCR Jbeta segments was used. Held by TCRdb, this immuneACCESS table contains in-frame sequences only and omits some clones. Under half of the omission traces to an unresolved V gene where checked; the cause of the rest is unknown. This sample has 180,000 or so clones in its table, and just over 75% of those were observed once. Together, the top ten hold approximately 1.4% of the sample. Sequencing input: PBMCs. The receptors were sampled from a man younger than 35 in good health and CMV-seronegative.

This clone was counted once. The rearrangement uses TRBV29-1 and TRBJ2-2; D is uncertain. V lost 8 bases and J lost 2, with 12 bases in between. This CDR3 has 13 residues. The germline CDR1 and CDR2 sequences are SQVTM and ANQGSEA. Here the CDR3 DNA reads TGCAGCACCCGACTGCGAAACACCGGGGAGCTGTTTTTT. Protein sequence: CSTRLRNTGELFF.

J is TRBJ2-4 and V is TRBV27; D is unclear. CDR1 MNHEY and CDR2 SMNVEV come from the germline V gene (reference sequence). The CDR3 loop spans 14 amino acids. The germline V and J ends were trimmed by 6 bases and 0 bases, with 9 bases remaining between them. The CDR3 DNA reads TGTGCCAGCAGCTCTCCCCTAGCCAAAAACATTCAGTACTTC. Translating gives CASSSPLAKNIQYF.

CDR3 DNA sequence: TGTGCCAGCAGTGGGCCGTCCGTAGCCAAAAACATTCAGTACTTC. Its protein product is CASSGPSVAKNIQYF. The chain recombines TRBV2 with TRBJ2-4, with D uncertain. Trimming stripped 4 bases from V and 0 bases from J, with 10 bases between. CDR1 is SNHLY and CDR2 is FYNNEI in the germline V gene. This CDR3 has 15 residues.

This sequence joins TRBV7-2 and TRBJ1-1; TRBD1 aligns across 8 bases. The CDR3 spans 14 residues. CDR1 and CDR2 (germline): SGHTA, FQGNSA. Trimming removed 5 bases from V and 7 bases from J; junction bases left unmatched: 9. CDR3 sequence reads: CASSTRFTGGEAFF. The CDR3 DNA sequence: TGTGCCAGCAGCACCCGTTTCACAGGGGGTGAAGCTTTCTTT. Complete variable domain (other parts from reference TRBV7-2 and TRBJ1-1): GAGVSQSPSNKVTEKGKDVELRCDPISGHTALYWYRQSLGQGLEFLIYFQGNSAPDKSGLPSDRFSAERTGGSVSTLTIQRTQQEDSAVYLCASSTRFTGGEAFFGQGTRLTVV.

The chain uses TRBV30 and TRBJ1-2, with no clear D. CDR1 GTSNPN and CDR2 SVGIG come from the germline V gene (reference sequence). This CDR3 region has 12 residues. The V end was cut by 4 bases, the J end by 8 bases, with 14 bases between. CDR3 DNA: TGTGCCTGGAATGCCAGGCTAAACGGCTACACCTTC. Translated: CAWNARLNGYTF.

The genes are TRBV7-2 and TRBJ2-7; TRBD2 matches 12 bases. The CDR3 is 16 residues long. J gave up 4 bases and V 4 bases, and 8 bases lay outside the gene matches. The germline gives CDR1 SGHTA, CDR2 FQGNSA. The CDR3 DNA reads TGTGCCAGCAGCTCGGGACTAGCGGGTGGCTGGTACGAGCAGTACTTC. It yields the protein CASSSGLAGGWYEQYF.

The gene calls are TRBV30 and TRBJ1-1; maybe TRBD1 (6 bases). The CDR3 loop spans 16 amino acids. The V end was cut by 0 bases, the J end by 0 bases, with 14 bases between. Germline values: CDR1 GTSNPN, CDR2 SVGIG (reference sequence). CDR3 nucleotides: TGTGCCTGGAGTGTCCGGCAGGGGATACTGAACACTGAAGCTTTCTTT. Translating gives CAWSVRQGILNTEAFF.

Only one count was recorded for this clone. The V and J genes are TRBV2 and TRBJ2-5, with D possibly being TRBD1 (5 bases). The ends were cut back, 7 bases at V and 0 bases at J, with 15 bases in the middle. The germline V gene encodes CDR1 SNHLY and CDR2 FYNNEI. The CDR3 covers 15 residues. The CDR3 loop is CASKILQENQETQYF. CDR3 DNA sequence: TGTGCCAGCAAGATCCTACAGGAGAACCAAGAGACCCAGTACTTC.

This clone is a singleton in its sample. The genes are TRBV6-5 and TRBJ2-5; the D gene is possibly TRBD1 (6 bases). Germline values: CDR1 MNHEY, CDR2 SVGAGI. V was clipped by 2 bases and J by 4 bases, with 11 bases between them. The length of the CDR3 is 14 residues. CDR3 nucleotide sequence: TGTGCCAGCAGTTACGGGACATTGCGAGAGACCCAGTACTTC. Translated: CASSYGTLRETQYF.

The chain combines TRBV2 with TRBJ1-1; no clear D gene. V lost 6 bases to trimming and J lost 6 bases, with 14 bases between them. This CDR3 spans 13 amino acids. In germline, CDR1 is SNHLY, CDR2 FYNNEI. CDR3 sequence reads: CASRKELSAEAFF. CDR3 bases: TGTGCCAGCAGAAAGGAGCTAAGCGCTGAAGCTTTCTTT.

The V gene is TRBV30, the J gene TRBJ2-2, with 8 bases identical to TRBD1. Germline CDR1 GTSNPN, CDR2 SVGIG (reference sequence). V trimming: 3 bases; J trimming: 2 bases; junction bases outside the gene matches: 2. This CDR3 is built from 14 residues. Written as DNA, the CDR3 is TGTGCCTGGAGGACAGGGGCCAACACCGGGGAGCTGTTTTTT. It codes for CAWRTGANTGELFF.

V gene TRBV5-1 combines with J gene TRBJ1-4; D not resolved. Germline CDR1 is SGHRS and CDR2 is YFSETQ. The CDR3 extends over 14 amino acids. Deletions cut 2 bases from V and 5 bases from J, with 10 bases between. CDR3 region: CASSLQTGNEKLFF. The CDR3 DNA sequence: TGCGCCAGCAGCTTACAGACGGGAAATGAAAAACTGTTTTTT.

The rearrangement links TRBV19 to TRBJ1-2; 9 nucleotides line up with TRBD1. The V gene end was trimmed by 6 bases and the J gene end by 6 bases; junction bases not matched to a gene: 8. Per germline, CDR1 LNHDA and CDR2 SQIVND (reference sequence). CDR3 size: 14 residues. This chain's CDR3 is CASRLWTGDHGYTF. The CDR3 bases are TGTGCCAGTAGGCTATGGACAGGGGACCATGGCTACACCTTC. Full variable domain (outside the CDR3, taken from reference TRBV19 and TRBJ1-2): DGGITQSPKYLFRKEGQNVTLSCEQNLNHDAMYWYRQDPGQGLRLIYYSQIVNDFQKGDIAEGYSVSREKKESFPLTVTSAQKNPTAFYLCASRLWTGDHGYTFGSGTRLTVV.

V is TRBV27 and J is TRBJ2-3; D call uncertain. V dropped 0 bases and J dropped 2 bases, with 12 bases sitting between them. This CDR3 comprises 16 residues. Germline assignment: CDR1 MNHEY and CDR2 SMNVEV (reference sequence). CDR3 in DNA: TGTGCCAGCAGTTTATCGAGACTCCCCAACACAGATACGCAGTATTTT. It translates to CASSLSRLPNTDTQYF.

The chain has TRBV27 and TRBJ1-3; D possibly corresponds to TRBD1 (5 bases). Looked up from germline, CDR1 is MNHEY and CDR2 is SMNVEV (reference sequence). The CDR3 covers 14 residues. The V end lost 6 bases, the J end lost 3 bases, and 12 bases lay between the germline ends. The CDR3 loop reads CASSQGSGGNTIYF. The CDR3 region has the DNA TGTGCCAGCAGCCAGGGATCGGGTGGAAACACCATATATTTT.

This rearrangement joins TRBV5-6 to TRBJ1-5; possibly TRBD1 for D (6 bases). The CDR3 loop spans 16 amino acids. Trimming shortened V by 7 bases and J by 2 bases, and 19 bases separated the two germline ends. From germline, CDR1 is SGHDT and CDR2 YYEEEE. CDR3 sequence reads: CASSKAGAAGNQPQHF. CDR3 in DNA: TGTGCCAGCTCAAAAGCGGGGGCAGCGGGCAATCAGCCCCAGCATTTT.

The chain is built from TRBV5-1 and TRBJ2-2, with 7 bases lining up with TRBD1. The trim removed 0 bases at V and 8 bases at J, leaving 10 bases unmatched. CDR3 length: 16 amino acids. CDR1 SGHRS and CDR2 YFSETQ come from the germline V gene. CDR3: CASSLAPDRPSGELFF. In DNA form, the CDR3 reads TGCGCCAGCAGCTTGGCCCCGGACAGGCCTTCTGGGGAGCTGTTTTTT.

The CDR3: CAKETGEAGPQETQYF. The CDR3 nucleotides are TGCGCCAAAGAGACGGGGGAAGCGGGACCCCAAGAGACCCAGTACTTC. The chain combines TRBV10-1 with TRBJ2-5; TRBD2 agrees at 7 bases. Losses at the gene ends were 10 bases for V and 1 base for J; bases not matched to a gene: 15. Germline V gives CDR1 WNHNN, CDR2 SYGVQD (reference sequence). The CDR3 sequence is 16 residues long.